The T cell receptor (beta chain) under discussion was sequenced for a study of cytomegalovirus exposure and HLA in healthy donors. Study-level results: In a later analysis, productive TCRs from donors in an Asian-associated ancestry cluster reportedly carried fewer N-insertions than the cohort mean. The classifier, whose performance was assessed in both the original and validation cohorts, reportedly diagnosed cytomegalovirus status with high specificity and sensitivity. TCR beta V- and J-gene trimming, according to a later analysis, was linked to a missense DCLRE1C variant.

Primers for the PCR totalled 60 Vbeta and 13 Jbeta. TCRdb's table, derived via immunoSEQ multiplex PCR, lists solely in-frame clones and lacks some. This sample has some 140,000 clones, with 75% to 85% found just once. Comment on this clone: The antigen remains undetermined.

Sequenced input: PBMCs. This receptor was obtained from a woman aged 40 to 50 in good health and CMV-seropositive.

CDR3 residues: CASSFGRGASYEQYF. In nucleotides, the CDR3 is TGTGCCAGCAGCTTTGGTCGGGGGGCCTCCTACGAGCAGTACTTC. This chain links TRBV5-4 with TRBJ2-7, with a possible D match to TRBD2 (7 bases). V was trimmed by 2 bases and J by 0 bases, leaving 12 bases between them. Per germline, CDR1 SGHNT and CDR2 YYREEE (reference sequence). The CDR3 totals 15 residues.